These 10 T cell receptor beta chains were sequenced from one sample in a study of T cell responses to AZD1222 COVID-19 vaccine. Repertoires were generated with immunoSEQ multiplex PCR, while TCRdb's copy carries only in-frame clones and drops some. Among about 120,000 clones, around 88% were seen once, and the ten largest hold about 5%. The sample in question was peripheral blood, obtained on day 0 of AZD1222 vaccination. All receptors come from an adult in good health.

This chain's CDR3 is CASSSYTNYNEQFF. The CDR3 DNA reads TGTGCCAGCTCATCCTACACGAACTACAATGAGCAGTTCTTC. The rearrangement joins TRBV18 to TRBJ2-1; D is uncertain. The CDR3 is made up of 14 amino acids. Germline lookup yields CDR1 KGHSH and CDR2 LQKENI. V lost 5 bases, J lost 3 bases, and 11 bases lay in between.

The CDR3 loop reads CASSYKRGGGLDNEQFF. For the CDR3, the DNA is TGTGCCAGCAGTTACAAGAGGGGAGGGGGTCTTGACAATGAGCAGTTCTTC. The chain links TRBV6-2 or TRBV6-3 to TRBJ2-1; TRBD2 is a possible D gene (7 bases). This CDR3 spans 17 amino acids. Trimming took off 2 bases at V and 5 bases at J, with 19 bases between the two ends. Looked up from germline, CDR1 is MNHEY and CDR2 is SVGEGT.

The J gene is TRBJ1-6, the V gene TRBV4-2; possibly TRBD1 for D (5 bases). Germline-derived CDR1 and CDR2 are LGHNA and YNFKEQ. Trimming cost V 0 bases and J 10 bases, with 16 bases left between them. This CDR3 contains 16 residues. Here the CDR3 DNA reads TGTGCCAGCAGCCAAGATCTCTCGCAGGGCGGATCACCCCTCCACTTT. It yields the protein CASSQDLSQGGSPLHF.

The chain combines TRBV28 with TRBJ1-4, with a weak D call TRBD1 (5 bases). V was trimmed by 5 bases and J by 8 bases, leaving 15 bases between them. The length of the CDR3 is 14 residues. CDR1 is MDHEN and CDR2 is SYDVKM in the germline V gene. The CDR3 sequence is CASSQGQPREKLFF. The CDR3 DNA follows: TGTGCCAGCAGTCAGGGTCAGCCAAGGGAAAAACTGTTTTTT.

Worth noting for this clone: The sample carries other DNA sequences with the same CDR3. The chain recombines TRBV12-3 or TRBV12-4 with TRBJ2-7; a weak D match, TRBD1 (5 bases). The length of the CDR3 is 13 residues. Trimming left V 5 bases short and J 3 bases short, with 11 bases between. For the CDR3, the DNA is TGTGCCAGCAGTCCTGGGGCTAGCTACGAGCAGTACTTC. Residues: CASSPGASYEQYF.

The chain couples TRBV7-2 to TRBJ2-5; D is uncertain. This CDR3 has 14 residues. With 2 bases removed from V and 3 bases from J, the gap between germline ends came to 10 bases. The germline CDR1 and CDR2 sequences are SGHTA and FQGNSA. The CDR3 DNA follows: TGTGCCAGCAGCTTAAGTGTCAAGGAAGAGACCCAGTACTTC. Translation: CASSLSVKEETQYF.

The rearrangement uses TRBV10-3 and TRBJ1-6; 10 nucleotides align to TRBD1. Germline CDR1 ENHRY, CDR2 SYGVKD. V lost 3 bases and J lost 7; bases outside the gene matches: 6. This CDR3 is 16 amino acids long. As DNA, the CDR3 is TGTGCCATCAGTGATTGGGACAGGGGCCGAAATTCACCCCTCCACTTT. Translation gives CAISDWDRGRNSPLHF.

This clone came up a few times. The V and J genes are TRBV5-6 and TRBJ1-2; the D gene is possibly TRBD1 (5 bases). V lost 0 bases and J lost 2, with 5 bases in between. The CDR3 spans 13 residues. CDR1 and CDR2 from the germline V gene are SGHDT and YYEEEE. CDR3 nucleotide sequence: TGTGCCAGCAGCTTGGGACAGAACTATGGCTACACCTTC. Residues: CASSLGQNYGYTF.

The V gene is TRBV19, the J gene TRBJ1-2, with D perhaps matching TRBD1 (6 bases). CDR3 length equals 13 residues. CDR1 LNHDA and CDR2 SQIVND come from the germline V gene (reference sequence). The V end lost 9 bases, the J end lost 1 base, and 12 bases lay between the germline ends. The DNA for the CDR3 is TGTGCCAGCAAACCGGGACATAACTATGGCTACACCTTC. Amino acid sequence: CASKPGHNYGYTF.

The chain carries TRBV5-4 and TRBJ2-5; D may match TRBD1 or TRBD2 (5 bases each). The CDR3 is 14 residues long. Trimming removed 4 bases at V and 0 bases at J, with 10 bases between. CDR1 and CDR2 (germline): SGHNT, YYREEE (reference sequence). CDR3 nucleotide sequence: TGTGCCAGCAGCGGGGGACGGGACCAAGAGACCCAGTACTTC. It is translated as CASSGGRDQETQYF.